These T cell receptor beta chains were read from a single sample in a study of blood T cell repertoires in COVID-19. Data came from immunoSEQ multiplex PCR; TCRdb stores just in-frame clones and leaves some out. The sample carries about 390,000 clones, more than 70% recorded once. The sequenced sample was peripheral blood. Receptors originate from a woman in her sixties with COVID-19, enrolled during active disease. CDR3s include the opening cysteine and the closing phenylalanine or tryptophan. The D gene is left open where the match is weak. For some rows the clone size is stated as once, few or many, or as a class when expanded; others skip it.

D,J,size,V,CDR3,DNA
.,TRBJ1-1,.,TRBV4-2,CASSQRENTEAFF,TGTGCCAGCAGCCAGCGGGAAAACACTGAAGCTTTCTTT
.,TRBJ2-1,.,TRBV20-1,CSARPNYEQFF,TGCAGTGCTAGACCTAATTATGAGCAGTTCTTC
.,TRBJ1-2,few,TRBV27,CASSLLGGTGYGYTF,TGTGCCAGCAGTTTACTGGGGGGGACCGGCTATGGCTACACCTTC
.,TRBJ2-3,once,TRBV4-2,CASSLKSSGISTDTQYF,TGTGCCAGCAGCCTTAAAAGCTCGGGTATTTCGACAGATACGCAGTATTTT
.,TRBJ2-1,.,TRBV5-8,CASSLWRGISYNEQFF,TGTGCCAGCAGCTTGTGGCGGGGCATCTCCTACAATGAGCAGTTCTTC
.,TRBJ2-2,once,TRBV3-1/TRBV3-2,CASSRQTGSGELFF,TGTGCCAGCAGCAGACAAACAGGGTCCGGGGAGCTGTTTTTT
.,TRBJ1-1,.,TRBV5-5,CASSLSGSGYTEAFF,TGTGCCAGCAGCTTGTCGGGGTCGGGGTACACTGAAGCTTTCTTT
TRBD1,TRBJ2-7,once,TRBV19,CASSSGGDRVREQYF,TGTGCCAGTAGCTCAGGGGGAGACAGGGTTCGCGAGCAGTACTTC
.,TRBJ1-2,.,TRBV6-5,CASRQQGGYGYTF,TGTGCCAGCAGACAACAGGGTGGCTATGGCTACACCTTC
.,TRBJ2-3,.,TRBV5-6,CASRRRLSGSFTDTQYF,TGTGCCAGCAGACGGAGATTAAGCGGGTCCTTCACAGATACGCAGTATTTT
TRBD2,TRBJ2-5,.,TRBV5-4,CASSPGGASGGRETQYF,TGTGCCAGCAGCCCCGGTGGGGCTAGCGGGGGGAGGGAGACCCAGTACTTC
.,TRBJ1-1,.,TRBV19,CASSTLQGSKITEAFF,TGTGCCAGTAGTACCCTACAGGGCTCCAAAATCACTGAAGCTTTCTTT
.,TRBJ2-5,.,TRBV3-1/TRBV3-2,CASSRRDLQETQYF,TGTGCCAGCAGCCGGCGGGACTTACAAGAGACCCAGTACTTC
.,TRBJ1-4,once,TRBV7-6,CASSPGSALFF,TGTGCCAGCAGCCCCGGGTCAGCCCTGTTTTTT
.,TRBJ2-7,.,TRBV27,CASGRTPKAYEQYF,TGTGCCAGCGGCCGGACACCCAAGGCCTACGAGCAGTACTTC
.,TRBJ2-7,.,TRBV6-5,CASQTDTLLEQYF,TGTGCCAGTCAGACAGATACCCTTCTCGAGCAGTACTTC
.,TRBJ1-1,once,TRBV9,CASSPQQGASTEAFF,TGTGCCAGCAGCCCCCAACAGGGAGCGAGCACTGAAGCTTTCTTT
TRBD2,TRBJ2-7,.,TRBV19,CASSTTGGRNFYEQYF,TGTGCCAGTAGTACCACGGGGGGGAGGAACTTCTACGAGCAGTACTTC
TRBD1,TRBJ2-1,once,TRBV11-2,CASRKLRDRGYNEQFF,TGTGCCAGCAGGAAACTCCGGGACAGGGGCTACAATGAGCAGTTCTTC
.,TRBJ2-7,.,TRBV18,CASSPRGTLVSYEQYF,TGTGCCAGCTCACCAAGGGGGACACTTGTCTCCTACGAGCAGTACTTC
TRBD1,TRBJ1-2,.,TRBV6-1,CASSEYFTGQGLYGYTF,TGTGCCAGCAGTGAATACTTTACCGGACAGGGGCTCTATGGCTACACCTTC
.,TRBJ2-4,once,TRBV28,CASSLSTDIQYF,TGTGCCAGCAGTTTATCGACGGACATTCAGTACTTC
.,TRBJ1-5,.,TRBV19,CASSIEGALSNQPQHF,TGTGCCAGTAGTATAGAAGGGGCCCTAAGCAATCAGCCCCAGCATTTT
.,TRBJ1-5,.,TRBV5-1,CASSLGGPGNQPQHF,TGCGCCAGCAGCCTAGGGGGTCCGGGCAATCAGCCCCAGCATTTT
TRBD2,TRBJ2-3,.,TRBV5-6,CASSLDSGGSRGDTQYF,TGTGCCAGCAGCTTGGATAGCGGGGGGAGTCGGGGAGATACGCAGTATTTT
.,TRBJ2-7,.,TRBV5-1,CASSRGSSYEQYF,TGCGCCAGCAGCCGGGGGAGCTCCTACGAGCAGTACTTC
TRBD1,TRBJ1-5,.,TRBV3-1/TRBV3-2,CASSQRQGMRPQHF,TGTGCCAGCAGCCAAAGACAGGGTATGAGGCCCCAGCATTTT